This TCR beta chain was observed in a study of T cell changes during pregnancy in multiple sclerosis. TCRdb's copy holds only in-frame clones and misses some; the assay was immunoSEQ multiplex PCR. The data show about 22,000 clones, roughly 90% seen once. V gave up 2 bases and J gave up 0 bases; unmatched junction bases: 6. Germline V CDR1 and CDR2: SGHRS, YFSETQ. The CDR3 consists of 17 residues. Material: CD4+ T cells from peripheral blood mononuclear cells, obtained after pregnancy. V is TRBV5-1 and J is TRBJ2-3, with 10 positions matching TRBD2. This TCR came from a female donor in good health, enrolled as a control in a pregnancy study. In nucleotides, the CDR3 is TGCGCCAGCAGCTTCAGATCTAGCGGGGGCAGCACAGATACGCAGTATTTT. It is translated as CASSFRSSGGSTDTQYF.